This TCR beta chain stems from a study of blood T cell repertoires in COVID-19. In the study overall: Spain, Italy and the United States supplied samples that represented acute and convalescent COVID-19. T cells, B-cell-depleted T cells, or PBMCs supplied cDNA or gDNA.

Authors' processing steps: How many nucleated cells were present was estimated from reference gene primer amplification. Measured with immunoSEQ multiplex PCR; TCRdb has only the in-frame clones, and not every one. V and J calls and clone size come straight from that table; D and trimming were deduced from the DNA. Of about 130,000 clones in the sample, about four fifths were seen once. This receptor was identified in a woman between 50 and 59 years old with acute or convalescent COVID-19. The specimen sequenced was peripheral blood.

The DNA for the CDR3 is TGTGCCATCAGTGAGTCCGGACAGGGTCAAGGAAAGTACGAGCAGTACTTC. It is translated as CAISESGQGQGKYEQYF. This chain joins TRBV10-3 and TRBJ2-7, with 8 positions matching TRBD1. The V gene's germline CDR1 is ENHRY and CDR2 SYGVKD. The V segment lost 0 bases and the J segment 4 bases; nucleotides outside the gene matches: 11. CDR3 size: 17 residues.